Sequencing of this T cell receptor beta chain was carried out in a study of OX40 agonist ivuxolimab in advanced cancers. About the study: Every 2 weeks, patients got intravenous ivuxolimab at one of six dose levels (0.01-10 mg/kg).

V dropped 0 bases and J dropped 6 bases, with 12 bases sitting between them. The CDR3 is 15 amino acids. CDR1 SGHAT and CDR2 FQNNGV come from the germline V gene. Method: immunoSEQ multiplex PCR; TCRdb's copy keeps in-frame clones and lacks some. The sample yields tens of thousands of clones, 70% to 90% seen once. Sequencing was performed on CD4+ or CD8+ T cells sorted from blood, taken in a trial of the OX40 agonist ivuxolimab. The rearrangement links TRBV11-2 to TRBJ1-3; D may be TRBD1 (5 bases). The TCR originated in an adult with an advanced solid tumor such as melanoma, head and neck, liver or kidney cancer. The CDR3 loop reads CASSLDNGRANTIYF. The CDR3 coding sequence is TGTGCCAGCAGCTTAGATAACGGCAGGGCAAACACCATATATTTT.